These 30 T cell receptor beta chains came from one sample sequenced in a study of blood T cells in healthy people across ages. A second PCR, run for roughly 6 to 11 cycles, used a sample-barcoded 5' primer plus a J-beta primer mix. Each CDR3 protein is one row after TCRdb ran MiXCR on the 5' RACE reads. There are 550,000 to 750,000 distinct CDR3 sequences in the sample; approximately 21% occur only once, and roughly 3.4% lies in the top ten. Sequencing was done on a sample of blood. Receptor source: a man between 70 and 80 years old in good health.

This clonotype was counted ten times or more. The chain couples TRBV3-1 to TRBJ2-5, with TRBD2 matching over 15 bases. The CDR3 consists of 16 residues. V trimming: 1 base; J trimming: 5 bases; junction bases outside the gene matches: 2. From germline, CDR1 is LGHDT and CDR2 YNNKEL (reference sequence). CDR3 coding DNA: TGTGCCAGCAGCCAAGGGACTAGCGGGAGGGCTGAGACCCAGTACTTC. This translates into CASSQGTSGRAETQYF.

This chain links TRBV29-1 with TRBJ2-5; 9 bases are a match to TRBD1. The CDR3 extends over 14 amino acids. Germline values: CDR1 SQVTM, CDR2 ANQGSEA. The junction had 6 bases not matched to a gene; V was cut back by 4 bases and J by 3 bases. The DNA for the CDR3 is TGCAGCGTTGGCTATGGGACAGGGAAAGAGACCCAGTACTTC. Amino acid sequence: CSVGYGTGKETQYF.

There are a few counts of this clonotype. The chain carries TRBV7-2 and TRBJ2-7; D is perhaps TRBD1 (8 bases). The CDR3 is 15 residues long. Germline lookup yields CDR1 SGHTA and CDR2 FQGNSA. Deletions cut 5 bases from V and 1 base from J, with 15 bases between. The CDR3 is CASSKTGGGSYEQYF. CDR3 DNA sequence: TGTGCCAGCAGCAAAACAGGGGGGGGATCCTACGAGCAGTACTTC.

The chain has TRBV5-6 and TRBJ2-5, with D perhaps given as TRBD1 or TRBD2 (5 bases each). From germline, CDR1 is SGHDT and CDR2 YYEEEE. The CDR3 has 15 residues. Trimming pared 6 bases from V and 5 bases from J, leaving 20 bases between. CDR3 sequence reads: CASTHLEGDGETQYF. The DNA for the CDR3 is TGTGCCAGCACTCACTTAGAAGGGGACGGGGAGACCCAGTACTTC.

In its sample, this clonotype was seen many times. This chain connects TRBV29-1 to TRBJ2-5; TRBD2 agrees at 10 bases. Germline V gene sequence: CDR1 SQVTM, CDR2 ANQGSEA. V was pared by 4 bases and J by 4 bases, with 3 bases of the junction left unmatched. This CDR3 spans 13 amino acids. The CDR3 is CSVVLAGSETQYF. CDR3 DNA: TGCAGCGTTGTACTAGCGGGGTCAGAGACCCAGTACTTC.

The DNA of the CDR3 is TGTGCCAGCAACCCGTCCCGGGACAGGGGGCAGAACACCTTC. This encodes CASNPSRDRGQNTF. The genes are TRBV13 and TRBJ1-2, with TRBD1 identical over 12 bases. Looked up from germline, CDR1 is PRHDT and CDR2 is FYEKMQ (reference sequence). The CDR3 spans 14 residues. J lost 12 bases, V lost 7 bases, and 12 bases had no gene match.

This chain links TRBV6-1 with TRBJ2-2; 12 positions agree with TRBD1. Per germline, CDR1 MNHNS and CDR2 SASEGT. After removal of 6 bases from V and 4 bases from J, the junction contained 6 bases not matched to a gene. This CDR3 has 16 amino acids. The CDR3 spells CASSTGTGGSTGELFF. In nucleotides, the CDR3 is TGTGCCAGCAGCACCGGGACAGGGGGCTCCACCGGGGAGCTGTTTTTT.

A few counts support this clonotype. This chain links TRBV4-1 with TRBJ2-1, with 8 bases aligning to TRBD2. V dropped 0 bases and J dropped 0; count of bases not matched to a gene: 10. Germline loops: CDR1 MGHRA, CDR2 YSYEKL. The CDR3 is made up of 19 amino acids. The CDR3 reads CASSQESAGGTPSYNEQFF. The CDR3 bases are TGCGCCAGCAGCCAAGAATCGGCGGGAGGAACACCCTCCTACAATGAGCAGTTCTTC.

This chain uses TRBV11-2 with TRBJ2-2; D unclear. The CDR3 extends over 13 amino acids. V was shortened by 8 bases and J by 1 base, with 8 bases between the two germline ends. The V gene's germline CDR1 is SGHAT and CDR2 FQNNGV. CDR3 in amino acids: CASEIRNTGELFF. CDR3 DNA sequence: TGTGCCAGCGAGATAAGGAACACCGGGGAGCTGTTTTTT.

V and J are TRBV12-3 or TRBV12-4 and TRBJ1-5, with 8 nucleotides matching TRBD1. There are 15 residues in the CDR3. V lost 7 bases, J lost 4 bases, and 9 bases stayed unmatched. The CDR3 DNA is TGTGCCAGCAAAAGCGGACAGGGAGATAATCAGCCCCAGCATTTT. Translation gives CASKSGQGDNQPQHF.

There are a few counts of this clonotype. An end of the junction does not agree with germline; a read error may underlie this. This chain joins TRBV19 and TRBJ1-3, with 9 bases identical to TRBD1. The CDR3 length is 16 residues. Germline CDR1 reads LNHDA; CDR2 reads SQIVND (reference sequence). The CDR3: CACSATGGLAGNTIYF. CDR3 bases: TGTGCCTGTAGTGCCACAGGGGGCCTTGCTGGAAACACCATATATTTT.

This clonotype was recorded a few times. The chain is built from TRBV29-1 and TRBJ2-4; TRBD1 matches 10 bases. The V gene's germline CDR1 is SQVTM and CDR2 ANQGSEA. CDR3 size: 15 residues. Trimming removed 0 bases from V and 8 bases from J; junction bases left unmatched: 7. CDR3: CSVEDRDRGIYIQYF. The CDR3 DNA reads TGCAGCGTTGAAGACCGGGACAGGGGTATCTACATTCAGTACTTC.

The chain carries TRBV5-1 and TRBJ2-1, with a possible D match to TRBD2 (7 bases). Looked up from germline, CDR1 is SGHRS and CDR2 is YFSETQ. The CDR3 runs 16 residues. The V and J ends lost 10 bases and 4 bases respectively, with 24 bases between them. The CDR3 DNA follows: TGCGCCGGCGGGCGGGAGACCACCAGGGGTTACAATGAGCAGTTCTTC. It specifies CAGGRETTRGYNEQFF.

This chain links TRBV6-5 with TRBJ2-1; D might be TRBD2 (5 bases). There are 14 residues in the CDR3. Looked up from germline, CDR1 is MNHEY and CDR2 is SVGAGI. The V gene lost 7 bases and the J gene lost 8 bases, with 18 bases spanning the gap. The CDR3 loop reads CASTDLAAGYEQFF. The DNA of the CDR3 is TGTGCCAGCACGGACCTAGCAGCAGGCTATGAGCAGTTCTTC.

In DNA, the CDR3 is TGTGCCAGCAGCCCAAGTCGGGGCGGGACAGGACACACAGATACGCAGTATTTT. It specifies CASSPSRGGTGHTDTQYF. The chain employs TRBV7-9 and TRBJ2-3; TRBD1 aligns across 8 bases. The V gene's germline CDR1 is SEHNR and CDR2 FQNEAQ (reference sequence). J lost 2 bases, V lost 5 bases, and 15 bases had no gene match. This CDR3 has 18 residues. The full variable domain, rest sourced from reference TRBV7-9 and TRBJ2-3, is DTGVSQNPRHKITKRGQNVTFRCDPISEHNRLYWYRQTLGQGPEFLTYFQNEAQLEKSRLLSDRFSAERPKGSFSTLEIQRTEQGDSAMYLCASSPSRGGTGHTDTQYFGPGTRLTVL.

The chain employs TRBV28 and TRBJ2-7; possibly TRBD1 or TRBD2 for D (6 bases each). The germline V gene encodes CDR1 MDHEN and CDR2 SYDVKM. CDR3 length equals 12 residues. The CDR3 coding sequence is TGTGGTATAGGGGGAGGATCCTACGAGCAGTACTTC. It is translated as CGIGGGSYEQYF.

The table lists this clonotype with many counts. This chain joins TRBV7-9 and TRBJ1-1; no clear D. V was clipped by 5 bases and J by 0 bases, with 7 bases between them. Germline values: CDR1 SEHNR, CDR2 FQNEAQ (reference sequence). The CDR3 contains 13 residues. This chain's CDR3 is CASSTSMNTEAFF. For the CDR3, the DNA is TGTGCCAGCAGCACAAGCATGAACACTGAAGCTTTCTTT. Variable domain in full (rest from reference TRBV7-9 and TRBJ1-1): DTGVSQNPRHKITKRGQNVTFRCDPISEHNRLYWYRQTLGQGPEFLTYFQNEAQLEKSRLLSDRFSAERPKGSFSTLEIQRTEQGDSAMYLCASSTSMNTEAFFGQGTRLTVV.

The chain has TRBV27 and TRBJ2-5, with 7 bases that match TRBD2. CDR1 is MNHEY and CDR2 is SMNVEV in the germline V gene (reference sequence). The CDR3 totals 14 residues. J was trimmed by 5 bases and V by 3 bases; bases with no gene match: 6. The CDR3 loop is CASSFRGEGETQYF. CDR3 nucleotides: TGTGCCAGCAGTTTCCGAGGGGAGGGTGAGACCCAGTACTTC.

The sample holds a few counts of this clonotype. Written as DNA, the CDR3 is TGTGCCAGCAGCCCCCCCCGGGACATTGGCGAAAAACTGTTTTTT. It codes for CASSPPRDIGEKLFF. J is TRBJ1-4 and V is TRBV3-1; a possible D gene is TRBD1 (6 bases). The CDR3 extends over 15 amino acids. V lost 4 bases, J lost 8 bases, and 17 bases lay in between. CDR1 is LGHDT and CDR2 is YNNKEL in the germline V gene (reference sequence).

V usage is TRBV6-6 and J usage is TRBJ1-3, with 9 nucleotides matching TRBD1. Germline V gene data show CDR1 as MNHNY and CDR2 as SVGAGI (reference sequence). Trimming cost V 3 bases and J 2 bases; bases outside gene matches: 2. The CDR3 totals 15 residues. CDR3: CASSYTGGPGNTIYF. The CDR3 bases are TGTGCCAGCAGTTATACAGGGGGCCCTGGAAACACCATATATTTT.

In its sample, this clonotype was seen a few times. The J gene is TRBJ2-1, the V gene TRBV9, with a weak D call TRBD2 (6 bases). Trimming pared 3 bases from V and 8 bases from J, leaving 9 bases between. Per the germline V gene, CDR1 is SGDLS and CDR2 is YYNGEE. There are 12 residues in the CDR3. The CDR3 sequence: CASSGLGDEQFF. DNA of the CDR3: TGTGCCAGCAGCGGACTAGGGGATGAGCAGTTCTTC.

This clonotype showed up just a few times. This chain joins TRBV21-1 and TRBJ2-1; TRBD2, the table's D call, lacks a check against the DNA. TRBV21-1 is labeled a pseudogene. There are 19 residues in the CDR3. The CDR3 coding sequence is TGTACCAGCAGCAAAGCCCGGGGCCCCATCACCGATTCCTACAATGAGCAGTTCTTC. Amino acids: CTSSKARGPITDSYNEQFF.

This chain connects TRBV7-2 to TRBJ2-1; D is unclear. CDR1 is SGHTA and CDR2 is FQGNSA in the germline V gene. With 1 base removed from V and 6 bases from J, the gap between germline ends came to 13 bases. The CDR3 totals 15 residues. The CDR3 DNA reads TGTGCCAGCAGCTTAGGCTCTACTTCCCCCAATGAGCAGTTCTTC. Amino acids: CASSLGSTSPNEQFF. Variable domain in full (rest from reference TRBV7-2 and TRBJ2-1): GAGVSQSPSNKVTEKGKDVELRCDPISGHTALYWYRQSLGQGLEFLIYFQGNSAPDKSGLPSDRFSAERTGGSVSTLTIQRTQQEDSAVYLCASSLGSTSPNEQFFGPGTRLTVL.

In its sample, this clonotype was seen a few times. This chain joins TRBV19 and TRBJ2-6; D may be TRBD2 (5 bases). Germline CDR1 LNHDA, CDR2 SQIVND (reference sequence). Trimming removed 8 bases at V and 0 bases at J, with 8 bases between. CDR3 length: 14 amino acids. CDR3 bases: TGTGCCAGTGAACGGGGCTCTGGGGCCAACGTCCTGACTTTC. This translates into CASERGSGANVLTF.

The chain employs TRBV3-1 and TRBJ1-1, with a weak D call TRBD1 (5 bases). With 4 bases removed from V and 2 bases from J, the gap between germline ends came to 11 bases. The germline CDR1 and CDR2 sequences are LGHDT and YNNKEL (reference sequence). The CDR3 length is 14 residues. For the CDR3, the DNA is TGTGCCAGCAGCCCTCAGGGTTATAACACTGAAGCTTTCTTT. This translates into CASSPQGYNTEAFF.

The CDR3 DNA reads as TGTGCCAGCAGTGCTCGCGACAGCAGCTCCTACGAGCAGTACTTC. Translation: CASSARDSSSYEQYF. The chain joins TRBV12-3 or TRBV12-4 to TRBJ2-7; D possibly corresponds to TRBD1 (5 bases). The CDR3 contains 15 residues. Trimming pared 5 bases from V and 0 bases from J, leaving 14 bases between.

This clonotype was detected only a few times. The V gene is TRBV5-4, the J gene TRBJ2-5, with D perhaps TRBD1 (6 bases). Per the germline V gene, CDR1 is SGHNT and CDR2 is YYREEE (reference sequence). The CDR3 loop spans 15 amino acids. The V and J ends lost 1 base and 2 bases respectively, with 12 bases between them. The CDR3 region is CASSLPRGRQETQYF. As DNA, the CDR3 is TGTGCCAGCAGCTTGCCCAGGGGAAGGCAAGAGACCCAGTACTTC. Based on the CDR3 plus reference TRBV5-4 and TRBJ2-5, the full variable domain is ETGVTQSPTHLIKTRGQQVTLRCSSQSGHNTVSWYQQALGQGPQFIFQYYREEENGRGNFPPRFSGLQFPNYSSELNVNALELDDSALYLCASSLPRGRQETQYFGPGTRLLVL.

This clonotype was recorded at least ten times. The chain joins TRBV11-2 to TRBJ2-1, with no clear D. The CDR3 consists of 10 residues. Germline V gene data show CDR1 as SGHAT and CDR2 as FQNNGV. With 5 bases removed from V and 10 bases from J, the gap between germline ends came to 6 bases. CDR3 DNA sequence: TGTGCCAGCAGCGGTGGGGAGCAGTTCTTC. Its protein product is CASSGGEQFF.

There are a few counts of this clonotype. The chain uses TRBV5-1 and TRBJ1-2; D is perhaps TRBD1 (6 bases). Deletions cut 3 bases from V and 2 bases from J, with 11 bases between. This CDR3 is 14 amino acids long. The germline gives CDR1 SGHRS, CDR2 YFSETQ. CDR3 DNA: TGCGCCAGCAGCTCGGGACAAAACAACTATGGCTACACCTTC. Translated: CASSSGQNNYGYTF. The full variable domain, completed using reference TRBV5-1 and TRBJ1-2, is KAGVTQTPRYLIKTRGQQVTLSCSPISGHRSVSWYQQTPGQGLQFLFEYFSETQRNKGNFPGRFSGRQFSNSRSEMNVSTLELGDSALYLCASSSGQNNYGYTFGSGTRLTVV.

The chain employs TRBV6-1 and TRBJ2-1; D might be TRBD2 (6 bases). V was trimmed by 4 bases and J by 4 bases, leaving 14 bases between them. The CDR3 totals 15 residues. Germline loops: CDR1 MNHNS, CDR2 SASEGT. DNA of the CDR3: TGTGCCAGCAGTGGAATAAGCGGGTCTTACAATGAGCAGTTCTTC. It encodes CASSGISGSYNEQFF.